These 24 T cell receptor beta chains were sequenced from one sample in a study of blood T cell repertoires in COVID-19. The protocol was immunoSEQ multiplex PCR, while the TCRdb copy is restricted to in-frame clones and leaves out a portion. The sample shows roughly 68,000 clones, about 88% of them seen only once. The sequenced sample consisted of peripheral blood. These receptors all stem from a woman aged 55-75 years with COVID-19, enrolled during active disease.

The V call is TRBV13, the J call TRBJ2-4, with 8 bases identical to TRBD1. Germline V gene sequence: CDR1 PRHDT, CDR2 FYEKMQ (reference sequence). This CDR3 is built from 15 residues. The V and J ends lost 0 bases and 6 bases, in that order; junction bases with no gene match: 4. CDR3 sequence reads: CASSLGGTGLNIQYF. The CDR3 region has the DNA TGTGCCAGCAGCTTAGGCGGGACAGGTTTAAACATTCAGTACTTC.

This clone was detected only once. This chain connects TRBV28 to TRBJ2-1; TRBD2 aligns across 9 bases. The germline gives CDR1 MDHEN, CDR2 SYDVKM. J lost 4 bases, V lost 5 bases, and 24 bases had no gene match. This CDR3 is built from 21 residues. In DNA, the CDR3 is TGTGCCAGCAGTGGGCCGGGGGCCCTTACACCGACTAGCGGATTTTACAATGAGCAGTTCTTC. It is translated as CASSGPGALTPTSGFYNEQFF.

The rearrangement links TRBV27 to TRBJ2-7; 8 bases fit TRBD1. Germline V gene lookup returns CDR1 MNHEY and CDR2 SMNVEV (reference sequence). V was clipped by 3 bases and J by 3 bases; unmatched bases: 4. The length of the CDR3 is 14 residues. The CDR3 region has the DNA TGTGCCAGCAGTTTGGACGGGACAGGCTACGAGCAGTACTTC. Its protein product is CASSLDGTGYEQYF.

The CDR3 region has the DNA TGTGCCAGCAGCTTCTTTAGCGGGGGGGCGGCAGATACGCAGTATTTT. Its protein product is CASSFFSGGAADTQYF. The chain joins TRBV5-4 to TRBJ2-3; the match to TRBD2 covers 11 bases. The CDR3 totals 16 residues. Germline V gene sequence: CDR1 SGHNT, CDR2 YYREEE (reference sequence). V gave up 2 bases and J gave up 4 bases; unmatched junction bases: 6. The full variable domain, with the rest looked up from reference TRBV5-4 and TRBJ2-3, is ETGVTQSPTHLIKTRGQQVTLRCSSQSGHNTVSWYQQALGQGPQFIFQYYREEENGRGNFPPRFSGLQFPNYSSELNVNALELDDSALYLCASSFFSGGAADTQYFGPGTRLTVL.

The chain couples TRBV18 to TRBJ1-1; D ambiguous. V was cut by 0 bases and J by 5 bases, with 13 bases left in between. Germline CDR1 reads KGHSH; CDR2 reads LQKENI. CDR3 length equals 15 residues. CDR3 residues: CASSPPMLARTEAFF. As DNA, the CDR3 is TGTGCCAGCTCACCACCGATGTTAGCAAGGACTGAAGCTTTCTTT.

This clone was found a few times. The rearrangement links TRBV6-2 or TRBV6-3 to TRBJ2-7; possible D gene TRBD1, 5 bases. V was pared by 2 bases and J by 0 bases, with 20 bases between. This CDR3 has 18 amino acids. Per the germline V gene, CDR1 is MNHEY and CDR2 is SVGEGT. CDR3 loop: CASSYPTDPTDFSYEQYF. CDR3 bases: TGTGCCAGCAGTTACCCCACCGATCCGACAGATTTCTCCTACGAGCAGTACTTC.

J is TRBJ1-6 and V is TRBV21-1; the table's D gene call, TRBD1, was not cross checked with the DNA. TRBV21-1 is a pseudogene. The CDR3 consists of 19 residues. The CDR3 spells CASSERTGVVASYNSPLHF. The CDR3, as DNA: TGTGCCAGCAGCGAACGGACAGGGGTTGTCGCCTCCTATAATTCACCCCTCCACTTT.

The genes are TRBV5-1 and TRBJ1-3, with D hard to call. CDR1 and CDR2 from the germline V gene are SGHRS and YFSETQ. The CDR3 is 15 residues long. Trimming left V 4 bases short and J 0 bases short, with 11 bases between. CDR3 residues: CASSAGPSSGNTIYF. In DNA, the CDR3 is TGCGCCAGCAGCGCGGGTCCGTCCTCTGGAAACACCATATATTTT.

The gene calls are TRBV19 and TRBJ2-3; 9 bases are shared with TRBD1. CDR3 length equals 15 residues. CDR1 and CDR2 (germline): LNHDA, SQIVND (reference sequence). With 5 bases clipped from V and 2 bases from J, the junction kept 5 bases outside the gene matches. The CDR3 reads CASSGQGSLTDTQYF. In DNA, the CDR3 is TGTGCCAGTAGTGGACAGGGGTCACTCACAGATACGCAGTATTTT.

This chain links TRBV28 with TRBJ2-5; 8 nucleotides match TRBD1. The CDR3 totals 15 residues. V lost 3 bases, J lost 2 bases, and 5 bases stayed unmatched. Germline V gene sequence: CDR1 MDHEN, CDR2 SYDVKM. CDR3 sequence reads: CASSFQGAEQETQYF. Written as DNA, the CDR3 is TGTGCCAGCAGTTTCCAGGGGGCAGAACAAGAGACCCAGTACTTC.

This clone has just a few counts. This rearrangement joins TRBV5-4 to TRBJ1-2, with D perhaps matching TRBD1 (6 bases). Germline V gives CDR1 SGHNT, CDR2 YYREEE (reference sequence). The CDR3 runs to 13 residues. V was shortened by 0 bases and J by 8 bases, with 11 bases between the two germline ends. CDR3 sequence reads: CASSLGGGGGYTF. In nucleotides, the CDR3 is TGTGCCAGCAGCTTGGGGGGGGGCGGCGGCTACACCTTC. The full variable domain, with the rest looked up from reference TRBV5-4 and TRBJ1-2, is ETGVTQSPTHLIKTRGQQVTLRCSSQSGHNTVSWYQQALGQGPQFIFQYYREEENGRGNFPPRFSGLQFPNYSSELNVNALELDDSALYLCASSLGGGGGYTFGSGTRLTVV.

The J gene is TRBJ2-1, the V gene TRBV6-6, with a weak D call TRBD2 (6 bases). V lost 6 bases and J 7 bases, leaving 16 bases between the germline ends. Germline V gene lookup returns CDR1 MNHNY and CDR2 SVGAGI (reference sequence). This CDR3 is 14 amino acids long. CDR3 sequence: CASRHTGGINEQFF. The CDR3 DNA sequence: TGTGCCAGCAGGCATACTGGGGGGATAAATGAGCAGTTCTTC.

This chain links TRBV3-1 (or the pseudogene TRBV3-2) with TRBJ1-4, with no clear D. V was shortened by 0 bases and J by 5 bases, with 7 bases between the two germline ends. In germline, CDR1 is LGHDT, CDR2 YNNKEL (reference sequence). The CDR3 runs to 14 residues. The CDR3 here is CASSQDAGNEKLFF. The CDR3 nucleotides are TGTGCCAGCAGCCAAGATGCGGGGAATGAAAAACTGTTTTTT.

This chain links TRBV7-9 with TRBJ2-3, with TRBD1 identical over 11 bases. Unmatched junction bases numbered 8, after V lost 6 bases and J lost 6 bases. CDR3 length: 15 residues. CDR1 SEHNR and CDR2 FQNEAQ come from the germline V gene (reference sequence). The CDR3 DNA sequence: TGTGCCAGCAGACCTGGACAGGGGGCTGCGGATACGCAGTATTTT. As protein: CASRPGQGAADTQYF.

The rearrangement links TRBV5-6 to TRBJ2-4; 8 bases agree with TRBD2. The CDR3 totals 16 residues. The ends lost 3 bases at V and 1 base at J; junction bases unmatched: 6. Germline loops: CDR1 SGHDT, CDR2 YYEEEE. The CDR3 coding sequence is TGTGCCAGCAGCTCCTGGACTAGCACGGCCAAAAACATTCAGTACTTC. It encodes CASSSWTSTAKNIQYF.

This clone appeared once. This chain links TRBV2 with TRBJ2-5, with 13 bases lining up with TRBD2. The V segment lost 5 bases and the J segment 7 bases; nucleotides outside the gene matches: 7. Looked up from germline, CDR1 is SNHLY and CDR2 is FYNNEI. CDR3 length: 15 residues. CDR3 DNA: TGTGCCAGCAGTAAACTAGCGGGAGGGCTCTCGACCCAGTACTTC. Translated, it gives CASSKLAGGLSTQYF. Full variable domain (rest looked up from reference TRBV2 and TRBJ2-5): EPEVTQTPSHQVTQMGQEVILRCVPISNHLYFYWYRQILGQKVEFLVSFYNNEISEKSEIFDDQFSVERPDGSNFTLKIRSTKLEDSAMYFCASSKLAGGLSTQYFGPGTRLLVL.

The chain joins TRBV18 to TRBJ1-2; D gene unclear. Germline V lookup: CDR1 KGHSH, CDR2 LQKENI. CDR3 length: 13 amino acids. The ends were cut back, 2 bases at V and 1 base at J, with 5 bases in the middle. In DNA, the CDR3 is TGTGCCAGCTCACCAGCGGTTAACTATGGCTACACCTTC. It codes for CASSPAVNYGYTF.

The chain uses TRBV6-5 and TRBJ1-1, with D perhaps TRBD1 (6 bases). The germline V gene has CDR1 MNHEY and CDR2 SVGAGI. V dropped 5 bases and J dropped 5 bases, with 15 bases sitting between them. CDR3 length equals 14 residues. CDR3 residues: CASSTRGGGTEAFF. The CDR3 DNA sequence: TGTGCCAGCAGTACCCGGGGAGGGGGTACTGAAGCTTTCTTT.

This chain uses TRBV5-8 with TRBJ2-1; 11 bases are a match to TRBD2. This CDR3 comprises 18 residues. CDR1 is SGHTS, CDR2 YDEGEE, per germline. V trimming: 6 bases; J trimming: 2 bases; junction bases outside the gene matches: 13. CDR3 DNA: TGTGCCAGCATTGGGGGACTAGCGGAGTTAAGGCCCTACAATGAGCAGTTCTTC. Amino acid sequence: CASIGGLAELRPYNEQFF.

The V and J genes are TRBV27 and TRBJ1-1; possibly TRBD1 for D (5 bases). Trimming shortened V by 8 bases and J by 4 bases, and 20 bases separated the two germline ends. The germline V gene has CDR1 MNHEY and CDR2 SMNVEV (reference sequence). The CDR3 is 15 amino acids. The CDR3 nucleotides read TGTGCCAGCCGAACGGGGGGAGGGCAGAGCACTGAAGCTTTCTTT. It codes for CASRTGGGQSTEAFF.

The chain employs TRBV15 and TRBJ2-7, with 9 bases identical to TRBD2. Germline lookup yields CDR1 LNHNV and CDR2 YYDKDF (reference sequence). The CDR3 spans 17 residues. Trimming took 2 bases from V and 4 from J; bases not matched to a gene: 12. The CDR3 DNA reads as TGTGCCACCAGCAGATTCCTAGCGGGACTAAACCCGTACGAGCAGTACTTC. This codes for CATSRFLAGLNPYEQYF.

The chain couples TRBV3-1 (or the pseudogene TRBV3-2) to TRBJ2-5, with D maybe TRBD2 (5 bases). Germline assignment: CDR1 LGHDT and CDR2 YNNKEL (reference sequence). The V and J ends lost 3 bases and 1 base respectively, with 12 bases between them. The CDR3 is 15 amino acids. The CDR3, as DNA: TGTGCCAGCAGCCACCTGAGAGGGATCCAAGAGACCCAGTACTTC. Its protein product is CASSHLRGIQETQYF.

The chain's CDR3 is CASSSGQGAGNQPQHF. CDR3 nucleotides: TGTGCCAGCAGCTCGGGACAGGGGGCGGGGAATCAGCCCCAGCATTTT. V and J are TRBV7-9 and TRBJ1-5, with 12 bases identical to TRBD1. With V trimmed by 4 bases and J by 4 bases, 5 bases remained unmatched. Germline assignment: CDR1 SEHNR and CDR2 FQNEAQ (reference sequence). There are 16 residues in the CDR3.

This sequence joins TRBV28 and TRBJ1-2, with 8 bases aligning to TRBD1. Germline V lookup: CDR1 MDHEN, CDR2 SYDVKM. This CDR3 is built from 14 residues. Germline trimming cut 7 bases from V and 2 bases from J; bases unmatched to any gene: 6. In DNA form, the CDR3 reads TGTGCCAGCAACCTTGCAGGGGGCAACTATGGCTACACCTTC. Amino acid sequence: CASNLAGGNYGYTF.